Listed below are T cell receptor beta chains from one sample, sequenced in a study of OX40 agonist ivuxolimab in advanced cancers. Here immunoSEQ multiplex PCR was the method, and the copy in TCRdb shows in-frame clones only, minus some. The sample contains around 80,000 clones, about 85% of which appear only once. Sequencing used CD4+ or CD8+ T cells sorted from blood, obtained in a trial of the OX40 agonist ivuxolimab. Source of these receptors: an adult with an advanced solid tumor such as melanoma, head and neck, liver or kidney cancer. Both conserved end residues are part of each CDR3. A D gene is named only where the DNA matches it firmly. Clone size is stated in some rows and not others, as once, few, many or a class when expanded.

J gene: TRBJ1-1; D gene: -; clone size: -; V gene: TRBV20-1; CDR3 protein: CSARQALEAFF; CDR3 DNA: TGCAGTGCTAGACAGGCTCTCGAAGCTTTCTTT
J gene: TRBJ2-1; D gene: TRBD2; clone size: -; V gene: TRBV7-9; CDR3 protein: CASSLTRGRGGNEQFF; CDR3 DNA: TGTGCCAGCAGCTTAACCCGCGGGAGGGGGGGCAATGAGCAGTTCTTC
J gene: TRBJ1-2; D gene: -; clone size: few; V gene: TRBV9; CDR3 protein: CASSDGRQGYGYTF; CDR3 DNA: TGTGCCAGCAGCGACGGAAGGCAGGGCTATGGCTACACCTTC
J gene: TRBJ1-5; D gene: -; clone size: -; V gene: TRBV10-3; CDR3 protein: CAISEEYSNQPQHF; CDR3 DNA: TGTGCCATCAGTGAAGAGTATAGCAATCAGCCCCAGCATTTT
J gene: TRBJ1-3; D gene: -; clone size: -; V gene: TRBV6-5; CDR3 protein: CASSYASSGNTIYF; CDR3 DNA: TGTGCCAGCAGTTACGCGTCCTCTGGAAACACCATATATTTT
J gene: TRBJ2-3; D gene: -; clone size: once; V gene: TRBV5-3; CDR3 protein: CARSDPDRPPDTQYF; CDR3 DNA: TGTGCCAGAAGCGACCCGGACCGCCCCCCAGATACGCAGTATTTT
J gene: TRBJ2-3; D gene: TRBD2; clone size: -; V gene: TRBV5-1; CDR3 protein: CASSSGGGTDTQYF; CDR3 DNA: TGCGCCAGCAGCTCCGGGGGGGGCACAGATACGCAGTATTTT
J gene: TRBJ1-1; D gene: -; clone size: -; V gene: TRBV25-1; CDR3 protein: CASSGWRTEAFF; CDR3 DNA: TGTGCCAGCAGTGGATGGAGGACTGAAGCTTTCTTT
J gene: TRBJ1-6; D gene: -; clone size: -; V gene: TRBV7-9; CDR3 protein: CASSLEVGSSYNSPLHF; CDR3 DNA: TGTGCCAGCAGCTTAGAAGTTGGCAGCTCCTATAATTCACCCCTCCACTTT
J gene: TRBJ2-1; D gene: TRBD1; clone size: -; V gene: TRBV18; CDR3 protein: CASSRDSYNEQFF; CDR3 DNA: TGTGCCAGCTCCCGGGACAGTTACAATGAGCAGTTCTTC
J gene: TRBJ1-2; D gene: -; clone size: -; V gene: TRBV6-5; CDR3 protein: CASSYLGRLYGYTF; CDR3 DNA: TGTGCCAGCAGTTACCTGGGACGGCTCTATGGCTACACCTTC
J gene: TRBJ2-1; D gene: TRBD2; clone size: -; V gene: TRBV2; CDR3 protein: CASSQRLAGYNEQFF; CDR3 DNA: TGTGCCAGCAGCCAACGACTAGCGGGTTACAATGAGCAGTTCTTC
J gene: TRBJ2-1; D gene: -; clone size: -; V gene: TRBV7-2; CDR3 protein: CASSKVPDSPSKFF; CDR3 DNA: TGTGCCAGCAGTAAGGTTCCTGACTCTCCCAGCAAGTTCTTC
J gene: TRBJ1-1; D gene: -; clone size: few; V gene: TRBV27; CDR3 protein: CASSLLGRAFF; CDR3 DNA: TGTGCCAGCAGTTTACTCGGGCGGGCTTTCTTT
J gene: TRBJ1-5; D gene: -; clone size: -; V gene: TRBV6-6; CDR3 protein: CASSHNSNQPQHF; CDR3 DNA: TGTGCCAGCAGTCATAATAGCAATCAGCCCCAGCATTTT
J gene: TRBJ1-4; D gene: TRBD1; clone size: -; V gene: TRBV4-2; CDR3 protein: CASSQDRQGLNEKLFF; CDR3 DNA: TGTGCCAGCAGCCAAGATCGACAGGGACTTAATGAAAAACTGTTTTTT
J gene: TRBJ1-6; D gene: TRBD1; clone size: -; V gene: TRBV14; CDR3 protein: CASRKTGEASPLHF; CDR3 DNA: TGTGCCAGCCGAAAGACAGGGGAGGCTTCACCCCTCCACTTT
J gene: TRBJ2-7; D gene: -; clone size: -; V gene: TRBV6-6; CDR3 protein: CASSYTQGSEQYF; CDR3 DNA: TGTGCCAGCAGTTACACCCAGGGTTCCGAGCAGTACTTC
J gene: TRBJ1-1; D gene: -; clone size: -; V gene: TRBV9; CDR3 protein: CASSPLQGNTEAFF; CDR3 DNA: TGTGCCAGCAGCCCCCTACAGGGGAACACTGAAGCTTTCTTT
J gene: TRBJ1-2; D gene: -; clone size: few; V gene: TRBV29-1; CDR3 protein: CSVWGDHYGYTF; CDR3 DNA: TGCAGCGTTTGGGGGGATCACTATGGCTACACCTTC
J gene: TRBJ2-1; D gene: TRBD1; clone size: -; V gene: TRBV11-1; CDR3 protein: CASSSPPGGNEQFF; CDR3 DNA: TGTGCCAGCAGCTCGCCTCCAGGGGGAAATGAGCAGTTCTTC
J gene: TRBJ1-5; D gene: -; clone size: -; V gene: TRBV6-6; CDR3 protein: CASSLKGQPQHF; CDR3 DNA: TGTGCCAGCAGTTTAAAGGGACAGCCCCAGCATTTT
J gene: TRBJ2-3; D gene: TRBD1; clone size: -; V gene: TRBV6-1; CDR3 protein: CAIGQGAIRTDTQYF; CDR3 DNA: TGTGCCATCGGACAGGGGGCGATCAGAACAGATACGCAGTATTTT
J gene: TRBJ1-3; D gene: -; clone size: -; V gene: TRBV10-3; CDR3 protein: CAISDGGTNTIYF; CDR3 DNA: TGTGCCATCAGTGACGGGGGGACTAACACCATATATTTT
J gene: TRBJ2-5; D gene: TRBD2; clone size: once; V gene: TRBV7-3; CDR3 protein: CAGEGLSAQYF; CDR3 DNA: TGTGCCGGTGAGGGACTATCGGCCCAGTACTTC
J gene: TRBJ2-4; D gene: -; clone size: -; V gene: TRBV6-1; CDR3 protein: CASNPPGGAKNIQYF; CDR3 DNA: TGTGCCAGCAATCCGCCCGGGGGAGCCAAAAACATTCAGTACTTC
J gene: TRBJ1-5; D gene: TRBD1; clone size: -; V gene: TRBV6-1; CDR3 protein: CASSQGTGGSNQPQHF; CDR3 DNA: TGTGCCAGCAGTCAAGGGACAGGGGGTAGCAATCAGCCCCAGCATTTT
J gene: TRBJ2-7; D gene: TRBD2; clone size: -; V gene: TRBV28; CDR3 protein: CASSAVSGRVSYEQYF; CDR3 DNA: TGTGCCAGCAGTGCCGTAAGCGGGAGGGTCTCCTACGAGCAGTACTTC
J gene: TRBJ2-7; D gene: TRBD2; clone size: -; V gene: TRBV27; CDR3 protein: CASSGLAGSYEQYF; CDR3 DNA: TGTGCCAGCAGTGGACTAGCGGGGTCCTACGAGCAGTACTTC
J gene: TRBJ2-7; D gene: -; clone size: -; V gene: TRBV6-5; CDR3 protein: CASSDYLGYEQYF; CDR3 DNA: TGTGCCAGCAGTGACTATTTAGGGTACGAGCAGTACTTC
J gene: TRBJ2-3; D gene: TRBD2; clone size: -; V gene: TRBV7-2; CDR3 protein: CASSTRLAQVDTQYF; CDR3 DNA: TGTGCCAGCAGCACCAGACTAGCCCAGGTAGATACGCAGTATTTT
J gene: TRBJ2-4; D gene: -; clone size: -; V gene: TRBV5-6; CDR3 protein: CASSGIQGNIQYF; CDR3 DNA: TGTGCCAGCAGCGGTATACAGGGAAACATTCAGTACTTC
J gene: TRBJ2-3; D gene: -; clone size: -; V gene: TRBV10-3; CDR3 protein: CAINEGVRADTQYF; CDR3 DNA: TGTGCCATCAACGAGGGGGTACGAGCAGATACGCAGTATTTT
J gene: TRBJ1-2; D gene: TRBD1; clone size: -; V gene: TRBV6-1; CDR3 protein: CASSEDRGQEANYGYTF; CDR3 DNA: TGTGCCAGCAGTGAAGACAGGGGGCAAGAGGCTAACTATGGCTACACCTTC
J gene: TRBJ2-1; D gene: -; clone size: -; V gene: TRBV7-9; CDR3 protein: CASSLVLGRNNEQFF; CDR3 DNA: TGTGCCAGCAGCTTAGTCCTGGGACGGAACAATGAGCAGTTCTTC
J gene: TRBJ1-1; D gene: -; clone size: -; V gene: TRBV10-1; CDR3 protein: CASSGNRGTEAFF; CDR3 DNA: TGCGCCAGCAGTGGCAACCGAGGGACTGAAGCTTTCTTT
J gene: TRBJ1-2; D gene: TRBD1; clone size: -; V gene: TRBV27; CDR3 protein: CASGTDRIVGYTF; CDR3 DNA: TGTGCCAGCGGAACGGACAGGATCGTTGGCTACACCTTC
J gene: TRBJ2-5; D gene: -; clone size: -; V gene: TRBV19; CDR3 protein: CASSRALQETQYF; CDR3 DNA: TGTGCCAGTAGCCGGGCCTTACAAGAGACCCAGTACTTC
J gene: TRBJ1-1; D gene: -; clone size: -; V gene: TRBV6-5; CDR3 protein: CASSENGEAFF; CDR3 DNA: TGTGCCAGCAGTGAAAATGGTGAAGCTTTCTTT
J gene: TRBJ1-2; D gene: -; clone size: few; V gene: TRBV28; CDR3 protein: CASSKGLGYGYTF; CDR3 DNA: TGTGCCAGCAGTAAGGGGCTGGGATATGGCTACACCTTC
J gene: TRBJ2-2; D gene: TRBD2; clone size: -; V gene: TRBV9; CDR3 protein: CASSVVASGGRGGTGELFF; CDR3 DNA: TGTGCCAGCAGCGTAGTGGCTAGCGGAGGGAGGGGCGGCACCGGGGAGCTGTTTTTT
J gene: TRBJ2-2; D gene: TRBD2; clone size: -; V gene: TRBV6-4; CDR3 protein: CASSLAVNTGELFF; CDR3 DNA: TGTGCCAGCAGTCTAGCGGTAAACACCGGGGAGCTGTTTTTT
J gene: TRBJ2-3; D gene: -; clone size: -; V gene: TRBV10-1; CDR3 protein: CASSEEGGTDTQYF; CDR3 DNA: TGCGCCAGCAGTGAAGAGGGGGGCACAGATACGCAGTATTTT
J gene: TRBJ1-5; D gene: TRBD1; clone size: -; V gene: TRBV19; CDR3 protein: CASSNGQEGQPQHF; CDR3 DNA: TGTGCCAGTAGTAACGGACAGGAGGGTCAGCCCCAGCATTTT
J gene: TRBJ2-3; D gene: -; clone size: -; V gene: TRBV4-2; CDR3 protein: CASSQDKGADTQYF; CDR3 DNA: TGTGCCAGCAGCCAAGATAAGGGCGCAGATACGCAGTATTTT
J gene: TRBJ1-6; D gene: -; clone size: -; V gene: TRBV5-4; CDR3 protein: CASSLGGRQNSPLHF; CDR3 DNA: TGTGCCAGCAGCTTGGGTGGTCGGCAGAATTCACCCCTCCACTTT
J gene: TRBJ2-2; D gene: TRBD1; clone size: -; V gene: TRBV28; CDR3 protein: CASRNRGNTGELFF; CDR3 DNA: TGTGCCAGCAGAAACAGGGGGAACACCGGGGAGCTGTTTTTT
J gene: TRBJ2-5; D gene: TRBD2; clone size: -; V gene: TRBV2; CDR3 protein: CASKRGSGFQETQYF; CDR3 DNA: TGTGCCAGCAAGCGGGGGTCGGGTTTTCAAGAGACCCAGTACTTC
J gene: TRBJ2-7; D gene: -; clone size: -; V gene: TRBV6-5; CDR3 protein: CASSNPGAGQYF; CDR3 DNA: TGTGCCAGCAGTAACCCGGGGGCAGGGCAGTACTTC
J gene: TRBJ1-4; D gene: -; clone size: -; V gene: TRBV7-8; CDR3 protein: CASSLAPGAVNEKLFF; CDR3 DNA: TGTGCCAGCAGCTTAGCGCCCGGGGCTGTTAATGAAAAACTGTTTTTT
J gene: TRBJ1-2; D gene: TRBD1; clone size: few; V gene: TRBV4-2; CDR3 protein: CASSQGQGLGYGYTF; CDR3 DNA: TGTGCCAGCAGCCAGGGACAGGGACTCGGTTATGGCTACACCTTC
J gene: TRBJ1-1; D gene: -; clone size: -; V gene: TRBV5-1; CDR3 protein: CASSAPSGVNTEAFF; CDR3 DNA: TGCGCCAGCAGCGCACCCTCAGGGGTAAACACTGAAGCTTTCTTT
J gene: TRBJ1-1; D gene: -; clone size: -; V gene: TRBV12-5; CDR3 protein: CASGPQWNTEAFF; CDR3 DNA: TGTGCTAGTGGCCCACAGTGGAACACTGAAGCTTTCTTT
J gene: TRBJ2-5; D gene: -; clone size: once; V gene: TRBV2; CDR3 protein: CASSDGGSGTQYF; CDR3 DNA: TGTGCCAGCAGTGATGGGGGTTCGGGGACCCAGTACTTC
J gene: TRBJ2-7; D gene: TRBD2; clone size: -; V gene: TRBV7-9; CDR3 protein: CASSLWASGSDEQYF; CDR3 DNA: TGTGCCAGCAGCTTATGGGCTAGCGGGAGTGACGAGCAGTACTTC
J gene: TRBJ2-5; D gene: -; clone size: -; V gene: TRBV18; CDR3 protein: CASSPPRGGEETQYF; CDR3 DNA: TGTGCCAGCTCACCACCGAGGGGCGGGGAAGAGACCCAGTACTTC
J gene: TRBJ2-5; D gene: -; clone size: -; V gene: TRBV7-7; CDR3 protein: CASSQSPGGQETQYF; CDR3 DNA: TGTGCCAGCAGCCAATCCCCAGGGGGGCAAGAGACCCAGTACTTC